This TCR beta chain was sequenced in a study of blood T cell repertoires in COVID-19. Study overall: PBMCs, B-cell-depleted T cells, or T cells provided the cDNA or gDNA that made up the material.

V lost 3 bases to trimming and J lost 4 bases, with 10 bases between them. CDR1 is SGHVS and CDR2 is FQNEAQ in the germline V gene. The CDR3 covers 13 residues. Profiled with immunoSEQ multiplex PCR; TCRdb holds only in-frame clones, not every one. Found here are about 150,000 clones, around 89% of them singletons; the top ten hold approximately 2.8%. This clonotype was obtained from a woman aged 60-75 years with active COVID-19. V is TRBV7-8 and J is TRBJ2-7; no clear D. Sequencing was carried out using peripheral blood. In DNA form, the CDR3 reads TGTGCCAGCAGCTTCAGTTGGTTGTACGAGCAGTACTTC. As protein: CASSFSWLYEQYF.